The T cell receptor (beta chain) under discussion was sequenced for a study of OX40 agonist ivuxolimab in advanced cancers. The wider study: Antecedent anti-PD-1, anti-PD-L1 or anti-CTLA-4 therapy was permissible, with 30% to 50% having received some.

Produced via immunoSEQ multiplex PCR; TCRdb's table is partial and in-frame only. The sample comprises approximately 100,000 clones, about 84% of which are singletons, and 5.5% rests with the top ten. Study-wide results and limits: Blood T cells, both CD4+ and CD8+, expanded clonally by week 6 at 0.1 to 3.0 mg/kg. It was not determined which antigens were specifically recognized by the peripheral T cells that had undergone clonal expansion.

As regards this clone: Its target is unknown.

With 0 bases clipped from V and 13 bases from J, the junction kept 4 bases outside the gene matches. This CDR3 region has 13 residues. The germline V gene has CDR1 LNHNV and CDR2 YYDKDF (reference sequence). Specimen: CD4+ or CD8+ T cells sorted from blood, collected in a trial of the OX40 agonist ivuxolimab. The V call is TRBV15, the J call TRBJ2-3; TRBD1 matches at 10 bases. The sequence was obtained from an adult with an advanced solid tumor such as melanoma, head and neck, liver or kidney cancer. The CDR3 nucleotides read TGTGCCACCAGCAGAGACACCGGGACAGGGGAGTATTTT. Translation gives CATSRDTGTGEYF.